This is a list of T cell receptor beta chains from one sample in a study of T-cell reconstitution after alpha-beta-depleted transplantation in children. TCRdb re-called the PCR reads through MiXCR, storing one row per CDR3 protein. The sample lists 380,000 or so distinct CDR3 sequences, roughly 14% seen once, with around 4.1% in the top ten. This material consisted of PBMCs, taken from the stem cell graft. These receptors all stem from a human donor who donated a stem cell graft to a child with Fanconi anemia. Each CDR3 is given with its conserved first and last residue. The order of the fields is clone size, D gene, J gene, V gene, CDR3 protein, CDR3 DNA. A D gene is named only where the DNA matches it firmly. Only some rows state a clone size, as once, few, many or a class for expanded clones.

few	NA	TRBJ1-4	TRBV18	CASSPRGTNEKLFF	TGTGCCAGCTCACCACGGGGGACTAATGAAAAACTGTTTTTT
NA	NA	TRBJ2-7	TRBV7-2	CASSFQGGDYEQYF	TGTGCCAGCAGCTTTCAGGGGGGGGACTACGAGCAGTACTTC
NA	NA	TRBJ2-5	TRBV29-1	CSVTSGTQETQYF	TGCAGCGTAACTTCAGGGACACAAGAGACCCAGTACTTC
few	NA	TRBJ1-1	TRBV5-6	CASSLTTVYEAFF	TGTGCCAGCAGCTTGACGACAGTCTATGAAGCTTTCTTT
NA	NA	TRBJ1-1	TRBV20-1	CSAVINQGWGTEAFF	TGCAGTGCCGTAATAAACCAGGGGTGGGGGACTGAAGCTTTCTTT
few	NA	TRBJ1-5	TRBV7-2	CASSRRGSRGDQPQHF	TGTGCCAGCAGCCGGAGGGGTTCCCGGGGGGATCAGCCCCAGCATTTT
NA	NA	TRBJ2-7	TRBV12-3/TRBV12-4	CASSLNGAQREQYF	TGTGCCAGCAGTTTAAACGGGGCTCAACGCGAGCAGTACTTC
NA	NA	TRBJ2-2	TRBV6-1	CASTTMREGELFF	TGTGCCAGCACCACGATGCGGGAAGGGGAGCTGTTTTTT
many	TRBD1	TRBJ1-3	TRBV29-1	CSVGMTGGNTIYF	TGCAGCGTCGGAATGACAGGGGGAAACACCATATATTTT
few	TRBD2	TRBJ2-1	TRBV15	CATSARTGGPNEQFF	TGTGCCACCAGCGCCCGCACGGGGGGGCCCAATGAGCAGTTCTTC
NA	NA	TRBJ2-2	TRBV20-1	CSASSGRKNTGELFF	TGCAGTGCTAGCTCAGGGAGAAAGAACACCGGGGAGCTGTTTTTT
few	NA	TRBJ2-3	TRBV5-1	CASSLGGLGDTQYF	TGCGCCAGCAGCTTGGGTGGCTTAGGAGATACGCAGTATTTT
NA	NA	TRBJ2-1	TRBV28	CASSLYAGALNNEQFF	TGTGCCAGCAGTTTATATGCGGGGGCCCTCAACAATGAGCAGTTCTTC
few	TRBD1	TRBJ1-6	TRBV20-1	CSAPTGAVSSTVNSPLHF	TGCAGTGCCCCGACAGGGGCTGTTTCTTCAACCGTAAATTCACCCCTCCACTTT
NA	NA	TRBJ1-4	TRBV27	CASSPRRTAAYNEKLFF	TGTGCCAGCAGTCCCCGTCGGACGGCAGCTTATAATGAAAAACTGTTTTTT
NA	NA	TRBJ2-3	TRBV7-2	CASSPGSYTQYF	TGTGCCAGCAGTCCCGGGAGTTATACGCAGTATTTT
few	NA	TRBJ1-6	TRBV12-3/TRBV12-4	CASSLSSDGNSPLHF	TGTGCCAGCAGTTTATCCTCCGACGGCAATTCACCCCTCCACTTT
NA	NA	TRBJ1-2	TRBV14	CASSQQDSLFYGYTF	TGTGCCAGCAGCCAGCAGGACAGTTTATTCTATGGCTACACCTTC
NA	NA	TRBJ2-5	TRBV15	CATSRDLGGQTIQETQYF	TGTGCCACCAGCAGAGATCTCGGAGGACAGACAATTCAAGAGACCCAGTACTTC
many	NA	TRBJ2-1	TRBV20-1	CSASSEQFF	TGCAGTGCTAGCTCTGAGCAGTTCTTC
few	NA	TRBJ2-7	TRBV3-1	CASSQDPGRVREQYF	TGTGCCAGCAGCCAAGATCCGGGCAGGGTACGCGAGCAGTACTTC
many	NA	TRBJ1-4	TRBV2	CASSESRTTGGKLFF	TGTGCCAGCAGTGAATCAAGGACCACCGGGGGAAAACTGTTTTTT
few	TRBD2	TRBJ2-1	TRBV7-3	CASSPLGLAGGSEQFF	TGTGCCAGCAGCCCCCTGGGACTAGCGGGGGGTAGTGAGCAGTTCTTC
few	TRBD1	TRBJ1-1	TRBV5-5	CASSPPTGERSEAFF	TGTGCCAGCAGCCCACCGACAGGGGAGAGGTCTGAAGCTTTCTTT
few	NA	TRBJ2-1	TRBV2	CASSSGLATNEQFF	TGTGCCAGCAGTTCGGGACTTGCCACGAATGAGCAGTTCTTC
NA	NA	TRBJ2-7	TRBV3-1	CASSQGVGIYEQYF	TGTGCCAGCAGCCAAGGGGTCGGGATCTACGAGCAGTACTTC
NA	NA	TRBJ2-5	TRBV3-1	CASSQPATPGAQYF	TGTGCCAGCAGCCAACCGGCTACTCCTGGGGCCCAGTACTTC
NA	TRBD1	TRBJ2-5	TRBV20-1	CSARVGTGLRETQYF	TGCAGTGCTAGGGTCGGGACAGGGTTGAGAGAGACCCAGTACTTC
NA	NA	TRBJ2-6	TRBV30	CAWGGGSGANVLTF	TGTGCCTGGGGGGGTGGCTCTGGGGCCAACGTCCTGACTTTC
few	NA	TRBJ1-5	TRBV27	CASSLRDNNQPQHF	TGTGCCAGCAGTTTGAGGGACAACAATCAGCCCCAGCATTTT
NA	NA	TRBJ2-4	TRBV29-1	CSVLQGAGNIQYF	TGCAGCGTCTTACAGGGTGCCGGAAACATTCAGTACTTC
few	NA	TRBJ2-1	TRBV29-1	CSAATDYNEQFF	TGCAGCGCTGCGACAGATTACAATGAGCAGTTCTTC
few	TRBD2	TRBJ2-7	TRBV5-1	CASGSGGPTYEQYF	TGCGCCAGCGGAAGCGGGGGACCCACCTACGAGCAGTACTTC
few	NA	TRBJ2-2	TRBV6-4	CASSHDGTGELFF	TGTGCCAGCAGCCATGATGGTACCGGGGAGCTGTTTTTT
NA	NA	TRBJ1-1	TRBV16	CASSQLEGPNTEAFF	TGTGCCAGCAGCCAATTAGAAGGGCCGAACACTGAAGCTTTCTTT
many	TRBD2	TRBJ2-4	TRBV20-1	CSTGGQRKNIQYF	TGCAGCACGGGAGGGCAGAGAAAAAACATTCAGTACTTC
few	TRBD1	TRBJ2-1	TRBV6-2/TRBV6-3	CASSYSRDRAKFF	TGTGCCAGCAGTTACTCGAGGGACAGGGCGAAGTTCTTC